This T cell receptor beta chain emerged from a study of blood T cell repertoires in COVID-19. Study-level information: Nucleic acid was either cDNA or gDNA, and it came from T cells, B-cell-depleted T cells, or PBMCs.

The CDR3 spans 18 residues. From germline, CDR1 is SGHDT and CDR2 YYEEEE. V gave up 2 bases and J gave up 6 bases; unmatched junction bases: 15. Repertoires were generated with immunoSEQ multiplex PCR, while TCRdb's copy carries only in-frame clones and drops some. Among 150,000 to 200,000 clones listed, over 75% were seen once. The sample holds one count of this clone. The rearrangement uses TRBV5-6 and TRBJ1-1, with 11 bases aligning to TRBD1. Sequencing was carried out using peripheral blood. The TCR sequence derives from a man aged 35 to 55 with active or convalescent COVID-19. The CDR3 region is CASSFEPGQGALVAEAFF. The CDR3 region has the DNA TGTGCCAGCAGCTTCGAGCCCGGACAGGGGGCGCTTGTCGCTGAAGCTTTCTTT.